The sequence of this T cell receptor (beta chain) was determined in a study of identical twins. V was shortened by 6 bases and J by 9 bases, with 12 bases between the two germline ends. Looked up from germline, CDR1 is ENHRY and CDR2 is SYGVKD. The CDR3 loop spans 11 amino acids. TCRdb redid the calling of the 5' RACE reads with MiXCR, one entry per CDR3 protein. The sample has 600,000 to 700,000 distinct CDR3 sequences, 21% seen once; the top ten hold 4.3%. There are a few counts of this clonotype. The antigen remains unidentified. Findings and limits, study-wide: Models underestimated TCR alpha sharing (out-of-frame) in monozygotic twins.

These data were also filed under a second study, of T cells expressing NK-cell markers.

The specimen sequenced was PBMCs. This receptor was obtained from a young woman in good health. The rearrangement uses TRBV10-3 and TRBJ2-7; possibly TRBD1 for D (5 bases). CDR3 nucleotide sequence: TGTGCCATCAGGGAAGGGGTCGCGCAGTACTTC. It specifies CAIREGVAQYF.